The sequence of this T cell receptor beta chain was determined in a study of T cells in women clearing cervical HPV infection. General study points: Each sample's T-cell count was unknown, possibly confounding richness.

On this clone: Its antigen is undetermined. Coverage ceases 3 residues before the CDR3 finishes, and the germline J gene fills in the end.

Profiled with immunoSEQ multiplex PCR; TCRdb holds only in-frame clones, not every one. This sample's table reports approximately 35,000 clones. Germline CDR1 and CDR2: PRHDT and FYEKMQ (reference sequence). The V end was cut by 0 bases, the J end by 3 bases, with 11 bases between. The CDR3 is 15 residues long. HPV was found by MY09/MY11 PCR and dot-blot genotyping. The receptor comes from a woman between 18 and 70 years old with a cervical HPV16 infection that either progressed to CIN3+ or cleared (not recorded which). Sequencing was performed on blood buffy coat. The rearrangement links TRBV13 to TRBJ2-5; D uncertain. This CDR3 reads CASSLGPLGEETQYF. The covered CDR3 bases are TGTGCCAGCAGCTTAGGCCCGCTAGGTGAAGAGACC.